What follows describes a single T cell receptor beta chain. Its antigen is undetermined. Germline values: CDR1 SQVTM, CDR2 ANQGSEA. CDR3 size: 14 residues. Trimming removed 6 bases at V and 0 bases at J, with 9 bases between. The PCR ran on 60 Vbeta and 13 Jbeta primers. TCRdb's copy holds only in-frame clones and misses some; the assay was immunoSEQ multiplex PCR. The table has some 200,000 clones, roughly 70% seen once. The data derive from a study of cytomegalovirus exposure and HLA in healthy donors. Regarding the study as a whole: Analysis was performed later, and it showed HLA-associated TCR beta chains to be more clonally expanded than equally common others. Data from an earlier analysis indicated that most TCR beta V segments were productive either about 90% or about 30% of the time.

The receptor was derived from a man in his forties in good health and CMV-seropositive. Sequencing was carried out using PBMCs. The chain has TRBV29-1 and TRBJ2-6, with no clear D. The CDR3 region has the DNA TGCAGCGTCTTACAGAGCTCTGGGGCCAACGTCCTGACTTTC. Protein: CSVLQSSGANVLTF.